This entry describes one T cell receptor (beta chain). Germline V gene lookup returns CDR1 GTSNPN and CDR2 SVGIG (reference sequence). Trimming at V came to 4 bases and at J to 3 bases, leaving 5 bases not matched to a gene. This CDR3 is 13 amino acids long. The PCR ran on 60 Vbeta and 13 Jbeta primers. Here immunoSEQ multiplex PCR was the method, and the copy in TCRdb shows in-frame clones only, minus some. The table shows fewer than 150,000 clones, with approximately 89% occurring only once. These data are taken from a study of cytomegalovirus exposure and HLA in healthy donors. Sequencing used PBMCs. The chain uses TRBV30 and TRBJ2-7; 8 nucleotides align to TRBD2. The sequence came from a woman aged 25-40 years in good health and CMV-seropositive. In DNA, the CDR3 is TGTGCCTGGAACCTCCGGGGGGGCTACGAGCAGTACTTC. The encoded protein is CAWNLRGGYEQYF.